This TCR beta chain was found in a study of patients and donors after allogeneic stem cell transplantation. From the RT-PCR reads, TCRdb called clonotypes with MiXCR, one entry per CDR3 protein. The profile covers some 960,000 distinct CDR3 sequences, with 15% to 20% appearing a single time and around 6% taken by the ten largest. Looked up from germline, CDR1 is SQVTM and CDR2 is ANQGSEA. The CDR3 has 12 residues. V was clipped by 2 bases and J by 4 bases, with 8 bases between them. The sequenced sample was blood, either unsorted or a sorted T cell fraction (not recorded which). The TCR originated in a human donor who was either an allogeneic HSCT recipient or a stem cell or donor lymphocyte infusion donor (not recorded which). It is not recorded whose cells these are; they may come from a transplant donor. The gene calls are TRBV29-1 and TRBJ1-1; unclear D gene. The CDR3 region is CSVERSSTEAFF. Here the CDR3 DNA reads TGCAGCGTTGAACGTTCTAGCACTGAAGCTTTCTTT.